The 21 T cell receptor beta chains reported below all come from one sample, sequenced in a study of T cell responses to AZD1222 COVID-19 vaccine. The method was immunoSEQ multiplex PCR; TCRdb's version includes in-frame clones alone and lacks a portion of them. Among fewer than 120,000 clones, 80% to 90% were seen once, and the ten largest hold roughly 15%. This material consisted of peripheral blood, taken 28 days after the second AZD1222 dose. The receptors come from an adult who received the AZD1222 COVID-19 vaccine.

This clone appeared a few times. The CDR3 region has the DNA TGTGCCAGCAGCCAGGACAGCACCGGGGAGCTGTTTTTT. Translation gives CASSQDSTGELFF. The J gene is TRBJ2-2, the V gene TRBV7-7, with a weak D call TRBD1 (6 bases). The germline V gene encodes CDR1 SSHAT and CDR2 FNYEAQ (reference sequence). The CDR3 contains 13 residues. The germline V and J ends were trimmed by 5 bases and 4 bases, with 8 bases remaining between them.

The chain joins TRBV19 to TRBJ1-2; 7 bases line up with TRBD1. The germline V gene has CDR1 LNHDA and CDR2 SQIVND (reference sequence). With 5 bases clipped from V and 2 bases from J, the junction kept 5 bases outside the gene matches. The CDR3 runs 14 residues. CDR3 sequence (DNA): TGTGCCAGTAGTTACGGACAGGAGAACTATGGCTACACCTTC. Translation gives CASSYGQENYGYTF.

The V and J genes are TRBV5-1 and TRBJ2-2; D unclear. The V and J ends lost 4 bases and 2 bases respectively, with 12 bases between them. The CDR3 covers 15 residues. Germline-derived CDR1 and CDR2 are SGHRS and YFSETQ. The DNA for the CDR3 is TGCGCCAGCAGCCGAGAAGGACCTAACACCGGGGAGCTGTTTTTT. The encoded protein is CASSREGPNTGELFF. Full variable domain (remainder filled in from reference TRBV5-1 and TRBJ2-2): KAGVTQTPRYLIKTRGQQVTLSCSPISGHRSVSWYQQTPGQGLQFLFEYFSETQRNKGNFPGRFSGRQFSNSRSEMNVSTLELGDSALYLCASSREGPNTGELFFGEGSRLTVL.

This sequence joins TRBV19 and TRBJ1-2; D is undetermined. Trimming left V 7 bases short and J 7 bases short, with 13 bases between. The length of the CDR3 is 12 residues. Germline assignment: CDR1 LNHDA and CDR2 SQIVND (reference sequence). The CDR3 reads CASTPVGFGYTF. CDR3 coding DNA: TGTGCCAGTACCCCAGTGGGGTTTGGCTACACCTTC.

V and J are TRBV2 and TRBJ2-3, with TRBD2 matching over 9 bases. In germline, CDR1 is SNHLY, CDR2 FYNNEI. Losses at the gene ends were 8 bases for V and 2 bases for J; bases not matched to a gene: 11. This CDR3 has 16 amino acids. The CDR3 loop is CASVLSGGYYTDTQYF. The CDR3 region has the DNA TGTGCCAGCGTACTTAGCGGGGGCTACTACACAGATACGCAGTATTTT.

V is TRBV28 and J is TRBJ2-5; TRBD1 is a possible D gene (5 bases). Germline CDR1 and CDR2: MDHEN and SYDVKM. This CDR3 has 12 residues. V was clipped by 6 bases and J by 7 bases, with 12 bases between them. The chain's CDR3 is CASSQDTRTQYF. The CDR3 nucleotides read TGTGCCAGCAGCCAGGACACACGGACCCAGTACTTC.

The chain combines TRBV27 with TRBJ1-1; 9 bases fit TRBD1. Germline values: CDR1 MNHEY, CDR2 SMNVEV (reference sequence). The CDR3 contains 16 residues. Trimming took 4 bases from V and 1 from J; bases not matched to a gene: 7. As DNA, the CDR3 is TGTGCCAGCAGTTCCACAGGGGGCGGGGGGAACACTGAAGCTTTCTTT. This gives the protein CASSSTGGGGNTEAFF.

DNA for the CDR3: TGTGCCAGCAGCACTGGGACAGATCTAGCCAAAAACATTCAGTACTTC. Translating gives CASSTGTDLAKNIQYF. This chain uses TRBV5-5 with TRBJ2-4; TRBD1 matches at 7 bases. The CDR3 is made up of 16 amino acids. Germline lookup yields CDR1 SGHKS and CDR2 YYEKEE (reference sequence). The ends lost 4 bases at V and 0 bases at J; junction bases unmatched: 7.

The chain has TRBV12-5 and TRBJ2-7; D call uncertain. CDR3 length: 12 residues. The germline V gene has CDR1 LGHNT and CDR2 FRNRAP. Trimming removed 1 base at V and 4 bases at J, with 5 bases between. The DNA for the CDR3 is TGTGCTAGTGGTTTGGGGGATTACGAGCAGTACTTC. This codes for CASGLGDYEQYF.

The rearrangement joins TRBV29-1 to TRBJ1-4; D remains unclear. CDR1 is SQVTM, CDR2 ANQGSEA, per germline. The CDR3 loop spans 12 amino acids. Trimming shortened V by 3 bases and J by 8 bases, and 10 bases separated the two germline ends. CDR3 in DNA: TGCAGCGTTGATGTGGTTGGCGAAAAACTGTTTTTT. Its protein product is CSVDVVGEKLFF.

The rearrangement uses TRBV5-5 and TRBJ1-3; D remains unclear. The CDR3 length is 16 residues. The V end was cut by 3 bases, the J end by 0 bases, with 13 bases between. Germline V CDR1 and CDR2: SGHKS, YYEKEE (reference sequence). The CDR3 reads CASSSPRPNSGNTIYF. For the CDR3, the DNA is TGTGCCAGCAGCTCCCCCCGGCCTAACTCTGGAAACACCATATATTTT. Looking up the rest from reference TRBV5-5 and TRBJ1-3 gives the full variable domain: DAGVTQSPTHLIKTRGQQVTLRCSPISGHKSVSWYQQVLGQGPQFIFQYYEKEERGRGNFPDRFSARQFPNYSSELNVNALLLGDSALYLCASSSPRPNSGNTIYFGEGSWLTVV.

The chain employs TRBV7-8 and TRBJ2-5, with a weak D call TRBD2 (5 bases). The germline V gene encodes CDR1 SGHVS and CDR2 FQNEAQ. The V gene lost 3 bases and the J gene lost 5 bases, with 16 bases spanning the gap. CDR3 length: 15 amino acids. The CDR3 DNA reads TGTGCCAGCAGCTTCCGGGCCGCGCGAGGGGAGACCCAGTACTTC. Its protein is CASSFRAARGETQYF.

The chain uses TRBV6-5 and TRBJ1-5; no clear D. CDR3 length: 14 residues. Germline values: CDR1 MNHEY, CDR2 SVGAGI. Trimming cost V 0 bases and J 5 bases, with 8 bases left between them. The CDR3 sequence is CASSYSERYQPQHF. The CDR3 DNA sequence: TGTGCCAGCAGTTACTCGGAGCGATATCAGCCCCAGCATTTT.

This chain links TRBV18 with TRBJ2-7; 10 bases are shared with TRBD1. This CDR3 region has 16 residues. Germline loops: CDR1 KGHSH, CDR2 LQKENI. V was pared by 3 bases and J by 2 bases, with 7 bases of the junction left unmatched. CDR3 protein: CASSPLLTGGTYEQYF. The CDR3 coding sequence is TGTGCCAGCTCACCCCTATTGACAGGGGGCACCTACGAGCAGTACTTC.

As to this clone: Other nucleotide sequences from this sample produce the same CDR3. CDR3 residues: CASSVLENTEAFF. The CDR3 DNA reads TGTGCCAGCAGCGTATTAGAGAACACTGAAGCTTTCTTT. The chain combines TRBV9 with TRBJ1-1, with no clear D. The CDR3 totals 13 residues. Germline V lookup: CDR1 SGDLS, CDR2 YYNGEE. Trimming left V 1 base short and J 1 base short, with 5 bases between. Using reference TRBV9 and TRBJ1-1 for the parts outside the CDR3, the full variable domain is DSGVTQTPKHLITATGQRVTLRCSPRSGDLSVYWYQQSLDQGLQFLIQYYNGEERAKGNILERFSAQQFPDLHSELNLSSLELGDSALYFCASSVLENTEAFFGQGTRLTVV.

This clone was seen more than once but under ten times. CDR3: CASSTPGGRTNEKLFF. The CDR3 DNA reads TGTGCCAGCTCTACGCCGGGGGGCAGGACTAATGAAAAACTGTTTTTT. This chain uses TRBV25-1 with TRBJ1-4, with D perhaps matching TRBD1 (6 bases). V dropped 8 bases and J dropped 2 bases, with 18 bases sitting between them. This CDR3 has 16 amino acids. CDR1 is MGHDK and CDR2 is SYGVNS in the germline V gene.

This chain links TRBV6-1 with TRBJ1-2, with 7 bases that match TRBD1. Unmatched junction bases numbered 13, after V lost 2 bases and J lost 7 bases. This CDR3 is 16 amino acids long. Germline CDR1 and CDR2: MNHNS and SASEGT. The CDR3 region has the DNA TGTGCCAGCAGTGAAATCCAGACTCGAGGGGGCGGTGGCTACACCTTC. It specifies CASSEIQTRGGGGYTF.

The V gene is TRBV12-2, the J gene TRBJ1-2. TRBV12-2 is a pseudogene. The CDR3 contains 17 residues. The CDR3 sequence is CASRLLGRRDSNYGYTF. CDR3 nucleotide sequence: TGTGCAAGTCGCTTGTTGGGCAGGAGGGATTCTAACTATGGCTACACCTTC.

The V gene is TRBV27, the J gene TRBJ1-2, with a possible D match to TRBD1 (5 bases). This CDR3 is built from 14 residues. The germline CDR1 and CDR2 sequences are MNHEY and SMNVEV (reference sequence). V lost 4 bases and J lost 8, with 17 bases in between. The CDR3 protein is CASSSGGTLVGYTF. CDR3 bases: TGTGCCAGCAGTTCTGGCGGGACGTTAGTAGGCTACACCTTC.

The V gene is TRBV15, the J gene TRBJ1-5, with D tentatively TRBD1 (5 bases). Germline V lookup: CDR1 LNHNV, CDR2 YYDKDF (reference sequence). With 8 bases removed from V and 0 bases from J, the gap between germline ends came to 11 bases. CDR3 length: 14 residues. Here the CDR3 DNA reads TGTGCCACCGCCCACAGGAGTAGCAATCAGCCCCAGCATTTT. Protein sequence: CATAHRSSNQPQHF.

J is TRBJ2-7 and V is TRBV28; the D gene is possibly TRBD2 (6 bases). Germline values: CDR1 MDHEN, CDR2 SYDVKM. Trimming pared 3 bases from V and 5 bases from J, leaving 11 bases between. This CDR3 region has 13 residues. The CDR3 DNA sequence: TGTGCCAGCAGTTTCCGGACGGGGGACGAGCAGTACTTC. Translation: CASSFRTGDEQYF.